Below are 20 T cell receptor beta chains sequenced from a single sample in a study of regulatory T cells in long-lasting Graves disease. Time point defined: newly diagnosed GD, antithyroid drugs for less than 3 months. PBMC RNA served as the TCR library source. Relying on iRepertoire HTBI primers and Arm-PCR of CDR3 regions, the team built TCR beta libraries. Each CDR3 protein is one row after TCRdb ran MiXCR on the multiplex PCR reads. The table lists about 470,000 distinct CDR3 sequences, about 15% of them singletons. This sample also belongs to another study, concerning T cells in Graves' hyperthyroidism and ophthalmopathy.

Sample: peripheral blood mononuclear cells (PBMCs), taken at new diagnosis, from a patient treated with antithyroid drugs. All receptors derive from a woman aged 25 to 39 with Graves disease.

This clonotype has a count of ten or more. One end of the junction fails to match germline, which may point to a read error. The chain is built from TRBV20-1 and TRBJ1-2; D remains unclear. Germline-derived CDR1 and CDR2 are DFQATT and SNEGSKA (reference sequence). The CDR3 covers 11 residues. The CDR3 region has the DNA TGCAGTGCTAGAGAGCATCACTACCTTTCCTTC. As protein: CSAREHHYLSF.

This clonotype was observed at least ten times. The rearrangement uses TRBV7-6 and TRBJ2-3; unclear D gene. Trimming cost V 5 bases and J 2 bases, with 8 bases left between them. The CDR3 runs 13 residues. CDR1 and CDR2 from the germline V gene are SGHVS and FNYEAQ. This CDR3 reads CASSRTVTDTQYF. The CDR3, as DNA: TGTGCCAGCAGCCGTACAGTCACAGATACGCAGTATTTT.

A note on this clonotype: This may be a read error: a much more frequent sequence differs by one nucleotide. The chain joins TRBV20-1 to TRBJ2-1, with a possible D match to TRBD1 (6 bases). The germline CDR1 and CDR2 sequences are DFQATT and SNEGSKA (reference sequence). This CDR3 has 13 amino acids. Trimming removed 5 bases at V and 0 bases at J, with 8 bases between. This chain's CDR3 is CSAGGVSYNEQFF. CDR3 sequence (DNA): TGCAGTGCTGGGGGCGTCTCCTACAATGAGCAGTTCTTC.

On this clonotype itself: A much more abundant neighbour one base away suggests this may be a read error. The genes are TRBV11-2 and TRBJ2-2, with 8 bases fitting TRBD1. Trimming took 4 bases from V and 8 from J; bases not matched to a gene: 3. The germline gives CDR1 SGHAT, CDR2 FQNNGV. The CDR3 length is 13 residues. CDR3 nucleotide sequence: TGTGCCAGCAGCTCGACAGGGGAGGGGGAGCTGTTTTTT. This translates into CASSSTGEGELFF.

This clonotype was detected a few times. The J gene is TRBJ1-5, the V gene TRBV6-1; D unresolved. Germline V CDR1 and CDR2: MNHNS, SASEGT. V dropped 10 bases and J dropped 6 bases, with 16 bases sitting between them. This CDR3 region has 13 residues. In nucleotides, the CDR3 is TGTGCCACCACGTCCCCCGGCGGTCAGCCCCAGCATTTT. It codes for CATTSPGGQPQHF.

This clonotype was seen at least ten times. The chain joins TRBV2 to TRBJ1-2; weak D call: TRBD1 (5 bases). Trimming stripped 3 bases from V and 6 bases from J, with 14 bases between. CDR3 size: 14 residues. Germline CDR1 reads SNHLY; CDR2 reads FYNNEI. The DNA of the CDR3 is TGTGCCAGCAGTGACAGGGCCCAGTCACATGGCTACACCTTC. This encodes CASSDRAQSHGYTF.

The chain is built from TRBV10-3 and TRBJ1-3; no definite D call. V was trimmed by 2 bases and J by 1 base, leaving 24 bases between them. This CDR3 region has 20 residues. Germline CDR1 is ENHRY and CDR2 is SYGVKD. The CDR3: CAISEDNTTPDYLSGNTIYF. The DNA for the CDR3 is TGTGCCATCAGTGAGGACAACACGACCCCGGATTACTTATCTGGAAACACCATATATTTT.

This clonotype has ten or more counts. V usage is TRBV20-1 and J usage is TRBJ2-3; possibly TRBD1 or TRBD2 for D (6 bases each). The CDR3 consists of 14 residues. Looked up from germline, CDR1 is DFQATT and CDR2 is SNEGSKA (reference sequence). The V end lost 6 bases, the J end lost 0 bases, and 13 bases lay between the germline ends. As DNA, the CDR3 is TGCAGTGCCCCCGGGGGCGGGAGCACAGATACGCAGTATTTT. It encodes CSAPGGGSTDTQYF.

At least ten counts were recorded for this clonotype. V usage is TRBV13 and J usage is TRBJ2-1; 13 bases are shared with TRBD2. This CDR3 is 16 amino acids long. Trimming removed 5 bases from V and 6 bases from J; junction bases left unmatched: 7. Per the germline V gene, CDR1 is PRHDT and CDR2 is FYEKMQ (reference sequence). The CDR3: CASSPKLAGGPNEQFF. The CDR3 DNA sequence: TGTGCCAGCAGCCCCAAACTAGCGGGAGGGCCCAATGAGCAGTTCTTC.

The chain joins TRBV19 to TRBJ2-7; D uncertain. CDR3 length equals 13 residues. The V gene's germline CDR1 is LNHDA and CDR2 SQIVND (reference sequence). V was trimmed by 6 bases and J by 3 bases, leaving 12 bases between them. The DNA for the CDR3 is TGTGCCAGTAGCGTTAGTACTTTCTACGAGCAGTACTTC. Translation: CASSVSTFYEQYF.

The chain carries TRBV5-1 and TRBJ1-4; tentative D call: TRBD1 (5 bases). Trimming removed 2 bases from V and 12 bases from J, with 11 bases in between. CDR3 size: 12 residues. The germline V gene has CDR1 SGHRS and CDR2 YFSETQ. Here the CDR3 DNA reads TGCGCCAGCAGCTTACCGGGGCCCGAACTGTTTTTT. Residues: CASSLPGPELFF.

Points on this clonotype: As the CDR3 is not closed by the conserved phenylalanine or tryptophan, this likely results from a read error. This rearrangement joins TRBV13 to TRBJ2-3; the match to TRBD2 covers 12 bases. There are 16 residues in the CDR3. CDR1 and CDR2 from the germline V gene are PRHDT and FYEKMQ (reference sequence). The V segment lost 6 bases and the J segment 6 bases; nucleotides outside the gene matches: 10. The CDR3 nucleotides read TGTGCCAGCAGTTTCGGACTAGCGGGAACGGGGGATACGCAGTATTGT. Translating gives CASSFGLAGTGDTQYC.

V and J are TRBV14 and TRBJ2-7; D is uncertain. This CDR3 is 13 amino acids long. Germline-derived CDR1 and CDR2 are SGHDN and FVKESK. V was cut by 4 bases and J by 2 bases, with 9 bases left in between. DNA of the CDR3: TGTGCCAGCAGCCCGGACGGAGCCTACGAGCAGTACTTC. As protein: CASSPDGAYEQYF.

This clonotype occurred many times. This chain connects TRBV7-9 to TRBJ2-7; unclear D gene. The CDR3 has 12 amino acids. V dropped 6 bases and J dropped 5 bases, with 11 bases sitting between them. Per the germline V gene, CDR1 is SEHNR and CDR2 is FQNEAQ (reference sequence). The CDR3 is CASRIEEHEQYF. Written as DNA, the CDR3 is TGTGCCAGCAGGATAGAGGAACACGAGCAGTACTTC.

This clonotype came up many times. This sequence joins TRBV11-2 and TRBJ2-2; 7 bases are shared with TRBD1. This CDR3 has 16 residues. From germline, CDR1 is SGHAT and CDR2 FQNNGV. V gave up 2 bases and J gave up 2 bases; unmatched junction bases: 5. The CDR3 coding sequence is TGTGCCAGCAGCTTAAGGGGACAGTTCAACACCGGGGAGCTGTTTTTT. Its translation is CASSLRGQFNTGELFF.

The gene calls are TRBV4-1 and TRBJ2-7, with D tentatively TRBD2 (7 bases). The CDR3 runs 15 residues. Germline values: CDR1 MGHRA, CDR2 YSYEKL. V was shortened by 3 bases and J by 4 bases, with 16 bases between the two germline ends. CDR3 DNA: TGCGCCAGCAGCCAGAGGGTGGAGGGGGGGTACGAGCAGTACTTC. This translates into CASSQRVEGGYEQYF.

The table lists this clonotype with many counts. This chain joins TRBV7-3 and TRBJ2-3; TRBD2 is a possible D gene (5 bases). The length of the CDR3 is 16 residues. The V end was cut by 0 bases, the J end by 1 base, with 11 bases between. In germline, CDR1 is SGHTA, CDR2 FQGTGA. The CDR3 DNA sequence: TGTGCCAGCAGCTTAACAGCTAGCAGGCGCACAGATACGCAGTATTTT. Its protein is CASSLTASRRTDTQYF.

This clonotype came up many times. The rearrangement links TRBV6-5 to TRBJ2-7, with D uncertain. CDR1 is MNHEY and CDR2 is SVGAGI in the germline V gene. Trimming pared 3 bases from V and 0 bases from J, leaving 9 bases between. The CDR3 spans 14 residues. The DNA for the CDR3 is TGTGCCAGCAGTTATCGTCACCACTCCTACGAGCAGTACTTC. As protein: CASSYRHHSYEQYF.

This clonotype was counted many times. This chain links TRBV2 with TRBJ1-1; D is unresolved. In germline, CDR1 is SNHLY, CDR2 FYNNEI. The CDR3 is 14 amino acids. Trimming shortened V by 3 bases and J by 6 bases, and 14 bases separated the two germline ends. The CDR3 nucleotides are TGTGCCAGCAGTGAGGTATCTGGGAAGGCTGAAGCTTTCTTT. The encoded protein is CASSEVSGKAEAFF.

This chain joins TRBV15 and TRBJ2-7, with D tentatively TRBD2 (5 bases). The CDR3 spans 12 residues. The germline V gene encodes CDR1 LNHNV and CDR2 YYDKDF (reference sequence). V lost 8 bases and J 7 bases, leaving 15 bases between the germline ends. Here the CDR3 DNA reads TGTGCCACCGGACTGCTATCTAAAGAGCAGTACTTC. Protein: CATGLLSKEQYF.